One sample yielded the 2 T cell receptor beta chains listed below, sequenced in a study of T cells in localized non-small cell lung cancer. Sequenced by immunoSEQ multiplex PCR; TCRdb stores in-frame clones only, minus some. The table lists some 130,000 clones, about 89% of them singletons. The sample here was peripheral blood, taken before any cancer treatment. These receptor sequences come from a female donor older than 55 with stage I lung adenocarcinoma.

CDR3 in DNA: TGCGCCAGCAGCCAGTGGACAAGCAACTATGGCTACACCTTC. Its protein is CASSQWTSNYGYTF. This sequence joins TRBV5-1 and TRBJ1-2; D might be TRBD1 (5 bases). CDR3 length: 14 residues. V was trimmed by 4 bases and J by 2 bases, leaving 12 bases between them. Germline CDR1 SGHRS, CDR2 YFSETQ.

This sequence joins TRBV19 and TRBJ1-1, with D possibly matching TRBD1 (6 bases). V lost 6 bases and J lost 5, with 16 bases in between. Germline CDR1 is LNHDA and CDR2 is SQIVND (reference sequence). This CDR3 is 14 amino acids long. The CDR3 is CASSPGPRGTEAFF. The CDR3 DNA reads as TGTGCCAGTAGCCCCGGGCCGAGGGGGACTGAAGCTTTCTTT.